This TCR beta chain was captured by sequencing in a study of cytomegalovirus exposure and HLA in healthy donors. Overall study results and limits: More than 15,000 TCR beta sequences were associated with HLA alleles at 0.05 false discovery rate in a later analysis. Later analysis placed DRB1 highest and HLA-C lowest in TCR association rates, which differed by HLA locus. Reports indicate that TCR beta sequences accurately predicted the HLA-A and HLA-B alleles of most subjects.

PCR primers comprised 60 Vbeta and 13 Jbeta primers. Data came from immunoSEQ multiplex PCR; TCRdb stores just in-frame clones and leaves some out. The table records around 170,000 clones, about 85% of them present only once. As regards this clone: The antigen is not known.

Looked up from germline, CDR1 is MNHNS and CDR2 is SASEGT. Trimming at V came to 4 bases and at J to 6 bases, leaving 9 bases not matched to a gene. This CDR3 comprises 15 residues. All donors participated as healthy donors of bone marrow. The sample taken for sequencing was PBMCs. The sequence came from a girl aged 10 to 17 in good health and CMV-seropositive. The rearrangement uses TRBV6-1 and TRBJ2-7; 10 nucleotides align to TRBD2. CDR3: CASSVGAGGGLEQYF. In DNA form, the CDR3 reads TGTGCCAGCAGTGTGGGAGCGGGAGGGGGCCTCGAGCAGTACTTC.